A selection of T cell receptor beta chains follows, all from one sample in a study of molecular identifiers for immune sequencing clone quantification. Each CDR3 protein gets one entry after TCRdb re-called the PCR reads with MiXCR. In the table there are approximately 590,000 distinct CDR3 sequences, roughly 27% of which are singletons. Sequenced: naive CD8+ T cells from blood, with Jurkat cell RNA spiked in. All receptors come from a human donor in good health. Some libraries in this study had Jurkat cell RNA spiked in. The CDR3 runs from the conserved cysteine through the conserved F or W. D genes are given only for firm matches. Clone size, where shown, is once, few, many, or a class for clones that have expanded.

j_gene | abundance | v_gene | d_gene | CDR3aa | CDR3nt
TRBJ2-7 | . | TRBV4-1 | TRBD1 | CASSQEGATGNEQYF | TGCGCCAGCAGCCAAGAGGGGGCGACAGGGAACGAGCAGTACTTC
TRBJ1-1 | many | TRBV12-3/TRBV12-4 | . | CASTLGGRVTEAFF | TGTGCCAGCACCCTAGGAGGGCGGGTCACTGAAGCTTTCTTT
TRBJ2-2 | . | TRBV6-5 | . | CASSYRLTGELFF | TGTGCCAGCAGTTATCGACTGACCGGGGAGCTGTTTTTT
TRBJ1-4 | few | TRBV28 | TRBD1 | CASSAQGSANEKLFF | TGTGCCAGCAGTGCACAGGGGAGTGCTAATGAAAAACTGTTTTTT
TRBJ1-1 | many | TRBV7-9 | TRBD1 | CASSGGHRTEAFF | TGTGCCAGCTCAGGGGGACATCGCACTGAAGCTTTCTTT
TRBJ1-1 | many | TRBV5-6 | . | CASSLAGPTEAFF | TGTGCCAGCAGCTTAGCAGGACCCACTGAAGCTTTCTTT
TRBJ1-1 | few | TRBV5-1 | . | CASSGSAAGDTEAFF | TGCGCCAGCAGCGGATCAGCTGCAGGGGACACTGAAGCTTTCTTT
TRBJ2-6 | many | TRBV4-3 | TRBD1 | CASSQVDRGPENSGANVLTF | TGCGCCAGCAGCCAAGTAGACAGGGGGCCCGAGAACTCTGGGGCCAACGTCCTGACTTTC
TRBJ1-4 | . | TRBV2 | . | CASRRDFNEKLFF | TGTGCCAGCAGGCGGGACTTTAATGAAAAACTGTTTTTT
TRBJ1-1 | few | TRBV3-1 | TRBD1 | CASSQETGEAFF | TGTGCCAGCAGCCAAGAGACAGGGGAAGCTTTCTTT
TRBJ2-1 | . | TRBV20-1 | . | CSGRSRDSALYNEQFF | TGCAGTGGCAGGAGCCGGGACTCCGCGCTATACAATGAGCAGTTCTTC
TRBJ1-4 | . | TRBV6-5 | TRBD1 | CASCYTGVLANEKLFF | TGTGCCAGCTGTTACACAGGGGTTCTGGCTAATGAAAAACTGTTTTTT
TRBJ1-1 | many | TRBV30 | . | CACGRDGTNTEAFF | TGTGCCTGCGGCAGGGACGGAACGAACACTGAAGCTTTCTTT
TRBJ1-1 | . | TRBV3-1 | . | CASRQTLRVGMNTEAFF | TGTGCCAGCCGCCAAACTCTGAGGGTAGGCATGAACACTGAAGCTTTCTTT
TRBJ2-1 | few | TRBV6-2/TRBV6-3 | TRBD2 | CASSYGRAGGPYRPEQFF | TGTGCCAGCAGTTACGGGCGAGCGGGGGGGCCGTATCGCCCTGAGCAGTTCTTC
TRBJ2-7 | . | TRBV4-3 | TRBD2 | CASSQDRRLSGGSAYEQYF | TGCGCCAGCAGCCAAGACCGCCGGTTGAGCGGGGGTAGTGCCTACGAGCAGTACTTC
TRBJ2-7 | . | TRBV4-3 | TRBD1 | CASSQGRDSTYEQYF | TGCGCCAGCAGCCAAGGCCGGGACAGCACCTACGAGCAGTACTTC
TRBJ1-2 | many | TRBV4-3 | TRBD1 | CASSPDPTGTNYGYTF | TGCGCCAGCAGCCCCGACCCGACAGGGACTAACTATGGCTACACCTTC
TRBJ1-1 | many | TRBV11-2 | . | CASSLVGGNTEAFF | TGTGCCAGCAGCTTAGTAGGCGGGAACACTGAAGCTTTCTTT
TRBJ2-7 | many | TRBV4-1 | TRBD1 | CASSQGTGPVFHEQYF | TGCGCCAGCAGCCAGGGGACAGGCCCGGTCTTCCACGAGCAGTACTTC
TRBJ2-1 | . | TRBV12-5 | . | CASGLVKADKQFF | TGTGCTAGTGGTTTGGTAAAAGCGGACAAGCAGTTCTTC
TRBJ2-2 | many | TRBV4-1 | TRBD1 | CASAGTANTGELFF | TGCGCCAGCGCCGGGACAGCAAACACCGGGGAGCTGTTTTTT
TRBJ1-4 | . | TRBV12-3/TRBV12-4 | . | CASSSQGSGEKLFF | TGTGCCAGCAGTTCGCAGGGGTCGGGCGAAAAACTGTTTTTT
TRBJ2-3 | many | TRBV7-9 | TRBD2 | CASSLEPLAYTDTQYF | TGTGCCAGCAGCTTAGAGCCACTAGCGTACACAGATACGCAGTATTTT
TRBJ2-6 | . | TRBV13 | . | CASSLLGHGGDNVLTF | TGTGCCAGCAGCTTACTGGGCCACGGGGGTGACAACGTCCTGACTTTC
TRBJ2-3 | many | TRBV7-2 | TRBD1 | CASSLRTGRLTDTQYF | TGTGCCAGCAGCTTACGGACAGGGAGGTTAACAGATACGCAGTATTTT
TRBJ2-3 | many | TRBV19 | . | CASARGWAGSRDTQYF | TGTGCCAGTGCCAGAGGTTGGGCGGGATCTAGAGATACGCAGTATTTT
TRBJ2-1 | . | TRBV27 | TRBD1 | CASRDTGEYNEQFF | TGTGCCAGCAGAGACACAGGGGAGTACAATGAGCAGTTCTTC
TRBJ1-2 | . | TRBV14 | . | CASSPGTSGGYTF | TGTGCCAGCAGCCCCGGGACAAGCGGTGGCTACACCTTC
TRBJ1-6 | . | TRBV9 | . | CASSEDGTSSPLHF | TGTGCCAGCAGCGAGGACGGTACAAGCTCACCCCTCCACTTT
TRBJ1-1 | . | TRBV27 | TRBD1 | CASRPGGYDAEAFF | TGTGCCAGCCGACCAGGGGGGTATGACGCTGAAGCTTTCTTT
TRBJ2-3 | . | TRBV4-3 | TRBD1 | CASSQAKGQGSGDTQYF | TGCGCCAGCAGCCAAGCGAAGGGACAGGGGAGTGGAGATACGCAGTATTTT
TRBJ2-7 | . | TRBV15 | . | CATSRDQDSSSYEQYF | TGTGCCACCAGCAGAGACCAGGACAGCTCCTCCTACGAGCAGTACTTC
TRBJ1-4 | . | TRBV4-3 | . | CASSQDGGRGEKLFF | TGCGCCAGCAGCCAAGACGGGGGCAGAGGGGAAAAACTGTTTTTT
TRBJ2-2 | . | TRBV2 | TRBD1 | CASSWTTGHTGELFF | TGTGCCAGCAGTTGGACGACAGGGCACACCGGGGAGCTGTTTTTT
TRBJ2-1 | . | TRBV13 | TRBD1 | CASSVGTGGFNEQFF | TGTGCCAGCAGCGTAGGGACAGGGGGCTTCAATGAGCAGTTCTTC
TRBJ1-1 | many | TRBV3-1 | . | CASSRRNRNTEAFF | TGTGCCAGCAGCCGCCGGAACAGGAACACTGAAGCTTTCTTT
TRBJ2-3 | . | TRBV2 | TRBD2 | CASSEDSGSTSTDTQYF | TGTGCCAGCAGTGAAGATAGCGGGAGTACTAGCACAGATACGCAGTATTTT
TRBJ2-3 | . | TRBV6-2/TRBV6-3 | . | CASSGLAGGDTQYF | TGTGCCAGCAGTGGGCTAGCCGGGGGAGATACGCAGTATTTT
TRBJ2-4 | few | TRBV27 | TRBD1 | CASSFTPPGQGRLAKNIQYF | TGTGCCAGCAGTTTTACCCCCCCGGGACAGGGCCGGCTAGCCAAAAACATTCAGTACTTC
TRBJ2-3 | many | TRBV5-1 | TRBD2 | CASSFLAGPTDTQYF | TGCGCCAGCAGCTTCCTAGCGGGGCCCACAGATACGCAGTATTTT
TRBJ2-7 | . | TRBV6-5 | TRBD1 | CASEDRNYEQYF | TGTGCCAGCGAGGACAGGAACTACGAGCAGTACTTC
TRBJ2-3 | . | TRBV7-9 | TRBD2 | CASSFPLAGGGSDTQYF | TGTGCCAGCAGCTTCCCTCTAGCGGGGGGGGGATCAGATACGCAGTATTTT
TRBJ2-3 | . | TRBV15 | . | CATSGGRASTDTQYF | TGTGCCACCAGCGGGGGCAGGGCAAGCACAGATACGCAGTATTTT
TRBJ2-5 | . | TRBV6-5 | TRBD2 | CASSPSGGGRETQYF | TGTGCCAGTTCACCCTCGGGGGGAGGCCGGGAGACCCAGTACTTC
TRBJ2-5 | many | TRBV9 | . | CASSVRKYF | TGTGCCAGCAGCGTCCGGAAGTACTTC
TRBJ1-1 | few | TRBV6-5 | . | CASERQGVNTEAFF | TGTGCCAGCGAACGCCAGGGAGTGAACACTGAAGCTTTCTTT
TRBJ1-1 | . | TRBV5-1 | . | CASSLVRGHTEAFF | TGCGCCAGCAGCTTGGTTCGGGGGCACACTGAAGCTTTCTTT
TRBJ1-5 | . | TRBV27 | . | CASSLSTSGNQPQHF | TGTGCCAGCAGTTTATCGACATCTGGCAATCAGCCCCAGCATTTT
TRBJ2-5 | . | TRBV27 | TRBD2 | CASRAGTSCRETQYF | TGTGCCAGCAGAGCCGGGACTAGCTGTAGAGAGACCCAGTACTTC
TRBJ2-3 | . | TRBV5-1 | . | CASSLAFVELVSDTQYF | TGCGCCAGCAGCTTGGCCTTTGTGGAGTTGGTGTCAGATACGCAGTATTTT
TRBJ1-2 | . | TRBV19 | . | CASSNGLYGYTF | TGTGCCAGTAGTAATGGCCTCTATGGCTACACCTTC
TRBJ2-7 | few | TRBV13 | TRBD1 | CASSPRDREAEQYF | TGTGCCAGCAGCCCCAGGGACAGGGAGGCCGAGCAGTACTTC
TRBJ2-7 | few | TRBV5-6 | . | CASSLLDVGYEQYF | TGTGCCAGCAGCTTGTTAGACGTGGGCTACGAGCAGTACTTC